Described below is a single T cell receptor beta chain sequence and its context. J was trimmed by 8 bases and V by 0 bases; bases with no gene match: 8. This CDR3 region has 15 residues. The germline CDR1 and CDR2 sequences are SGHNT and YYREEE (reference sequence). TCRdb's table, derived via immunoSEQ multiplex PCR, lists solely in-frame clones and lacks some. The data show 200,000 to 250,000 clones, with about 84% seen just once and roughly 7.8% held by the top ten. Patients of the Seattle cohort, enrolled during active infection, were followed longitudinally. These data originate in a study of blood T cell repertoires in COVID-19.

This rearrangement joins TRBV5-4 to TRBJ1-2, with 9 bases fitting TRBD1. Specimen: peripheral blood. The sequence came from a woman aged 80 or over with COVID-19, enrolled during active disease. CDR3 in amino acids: CASSLGRDRVSGYTF. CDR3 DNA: TGTGCCAGCAGCTTGGGCCGGGACAGGGTGAGCGGCTACACCTTC.